This note documents a single T cell receptor (beta chain) sequence. As for time point: patch test 3, about 24 weeks after DPC sensitization. Treatment meaning: therapeutic diphenylcyclopropenone sensitization with weekly scalp DPC. Each CDR3 protein gets one entry after TCRdb re-called the RACE reads with MiXCR. Seen here are more than 95,000 distinct CDR3 sequences, 30% to 35% observed once, and the top ten hold roughly 3%. This sample stems from a study of human T cells and chemical hapten exposure. This CDR3 region has 17 residues. V lost 3 bases and J lost 5; bases outside the gene matches: 11. CDR1 is KGHSH, CDR2 LQKENI, per germline.

The genes are TRBV18 and TRBJ1-1; 11 nucleotides agree with TRBD1. This sequence originates from a man aged 35 to 55 with alopecia areata. Some clones in this sample may be carry-over from other donors' samples. The sample consisted of whole blood, taken in connection with sensitization to the hapten diphenylcyclopropenone (DPC). In nucleotides, the CDR3 is TGTGCCAGCTCACCCTCGGGACAGGGGGGCTTGTGGACTGAAGCTTTCTTT. Translating gives CASSPSGQGGLWTEAFF.